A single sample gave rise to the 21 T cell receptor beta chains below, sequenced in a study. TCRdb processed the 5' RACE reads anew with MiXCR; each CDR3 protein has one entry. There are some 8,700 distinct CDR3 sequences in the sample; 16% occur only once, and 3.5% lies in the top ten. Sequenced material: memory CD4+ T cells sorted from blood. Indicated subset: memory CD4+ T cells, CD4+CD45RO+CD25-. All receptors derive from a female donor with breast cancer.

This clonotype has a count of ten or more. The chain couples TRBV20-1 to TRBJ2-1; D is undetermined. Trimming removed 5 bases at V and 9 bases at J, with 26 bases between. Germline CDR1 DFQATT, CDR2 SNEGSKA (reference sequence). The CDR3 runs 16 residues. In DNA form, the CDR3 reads TGCAGTGCTCCTAAGATGGGGTCGCCAACGAGCAGTGAGCAGTTCTTC. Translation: CSAPKMGSPTSSEQFF.

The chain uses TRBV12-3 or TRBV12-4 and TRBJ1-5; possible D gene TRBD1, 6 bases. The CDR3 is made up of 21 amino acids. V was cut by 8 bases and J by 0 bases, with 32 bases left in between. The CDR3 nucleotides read TGTGCCAGCGCTCCTTCGAGCCGCCCGGGACATAGGAGAGATAGCAATCAGCCCCAGCATTTT. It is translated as CASAPSSRPGHRRDSNQPQHF.

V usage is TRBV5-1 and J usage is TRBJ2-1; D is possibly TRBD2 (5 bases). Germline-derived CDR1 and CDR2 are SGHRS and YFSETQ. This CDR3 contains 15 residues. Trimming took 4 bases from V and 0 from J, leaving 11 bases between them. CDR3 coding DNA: TGCGCCAGCAGCGCAGGACGGGGCTCCTACAATGAGCAGTTCTTC. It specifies CASSAGRGSYNEQFF.

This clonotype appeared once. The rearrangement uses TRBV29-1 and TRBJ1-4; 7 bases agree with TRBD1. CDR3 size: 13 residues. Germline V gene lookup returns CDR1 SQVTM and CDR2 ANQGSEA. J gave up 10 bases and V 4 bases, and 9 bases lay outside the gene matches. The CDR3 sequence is CSVAKDRTGKLFF. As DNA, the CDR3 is TGCAGCGTTGCCAAGGACAGGACCGGAAAACTGTTTTTT.

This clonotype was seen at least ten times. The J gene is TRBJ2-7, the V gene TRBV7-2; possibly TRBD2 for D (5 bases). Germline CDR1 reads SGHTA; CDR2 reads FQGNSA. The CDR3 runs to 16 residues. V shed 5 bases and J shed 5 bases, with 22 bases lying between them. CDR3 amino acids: CASSAETRAGMHEQYF. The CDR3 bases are TGTGCCAGCAGCGCCGAAACTAGGGCTGGCATGCACGAGCAGTACTTC.

The CDR3 DNA sequence: TGTGCCAGCAGCCACGGGACAGCTAATGAAAAACTGTTTTTT. Protein product: CASSHGTANEKLFF. The chain combines TRBV3-1 with TRBJ1-4; 7 bases are a match to TRBD1. The germline V gene has CDR1 LGHDT and CDR2 YNNKEL (reference sequence). This CDR3 has 14 residues. J gave up 3 bases and V 3 bases, and 1 base lay outside the gene matches.

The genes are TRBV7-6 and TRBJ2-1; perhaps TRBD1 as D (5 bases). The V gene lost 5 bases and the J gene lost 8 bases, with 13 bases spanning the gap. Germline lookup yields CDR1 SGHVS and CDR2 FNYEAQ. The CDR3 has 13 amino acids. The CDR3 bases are TGTGCCAGCAGCGTACAGGAAGACTATGAGCAGTTCTTC. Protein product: CASSVQEDYEQFF. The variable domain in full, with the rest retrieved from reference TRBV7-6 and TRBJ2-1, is GAGVSQSPRYKVTKRGQDVALRCDPISGHVSLYWYRQALGQGPEFLTYFNYEAQQDKSGLPNDRFSAERPEGSISTLTIQRTEQRDSAMYRCASSVQEDYEQFFGPGTRLTVL.

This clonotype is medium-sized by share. As DNA, the CDR3 is TGTGCCAGCAGTTTAAACTCTGGAAACACCATATATTTT. Translated: CASSLNSGNTIYF. The chain is built from TRBV12-3 or TRBV12-4 and TRBJ1-3; D uncertain. V was trimmed by 2 bases and J by 0 bases, leaving 2 bases between them. This CDR3 has 13 residues.

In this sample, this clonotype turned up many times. CDR3 DNA sequence: TGCGCCAGCAACCCCGGGACAGGGGGACACGAGCAGTACTTC. Residues: CASNPGTGGHEQYF. The V gene is TRBV5-1, the J gene TRBJ2-7; 11 bases match TRBD1. The length of the CDR3 is 14 residues. V lost 6 bases and J lost 5; bases outside the gene matches: 7. Germline loops: CDR1 SGHRS, CDR2 YFSETQ.

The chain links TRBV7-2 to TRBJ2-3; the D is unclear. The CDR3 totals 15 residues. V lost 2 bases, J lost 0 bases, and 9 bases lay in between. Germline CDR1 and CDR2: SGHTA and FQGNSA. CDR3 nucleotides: TGTGCCAGCAGCTTACGACGAGGAAGCACAGATACGCAGTATTTT. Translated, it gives CASSLRRGSTDTQYF. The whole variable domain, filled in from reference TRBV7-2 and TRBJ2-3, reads GAGVSQSPSNKVTEKGKDVELRCDPISGHTALYWYRQSLGQGLEFLIYFQGNSAPDKSGLPSDRFSAERTGGSVSTLTIQRTQQEDSAVYLCASSLRRGSTDTQYFGPGTRLTVL.

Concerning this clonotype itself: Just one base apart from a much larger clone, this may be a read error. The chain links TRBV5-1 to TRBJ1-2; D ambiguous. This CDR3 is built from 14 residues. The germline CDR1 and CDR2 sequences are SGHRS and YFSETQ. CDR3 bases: TGCGCCAGCAGCTTGGCCGCGGGCGTGGATGGCTACGCCTTC. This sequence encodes CASSLAAGVDGYAF.

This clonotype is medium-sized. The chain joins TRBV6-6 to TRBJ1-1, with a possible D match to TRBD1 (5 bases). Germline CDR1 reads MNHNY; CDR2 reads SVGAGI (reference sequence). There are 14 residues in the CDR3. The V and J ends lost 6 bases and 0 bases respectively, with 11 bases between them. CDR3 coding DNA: TGTGCCAGCAGCCACCAGGGAATGAACACTGAAGCTTTCTTT. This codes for CASSHQGMNTEAFF.

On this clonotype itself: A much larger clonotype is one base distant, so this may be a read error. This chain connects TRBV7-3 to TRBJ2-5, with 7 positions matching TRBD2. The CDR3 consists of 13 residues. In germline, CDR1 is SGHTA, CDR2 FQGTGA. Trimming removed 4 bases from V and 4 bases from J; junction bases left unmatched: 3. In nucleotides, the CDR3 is TGTGCCAGCAGCTCACAGCGGGGAGAGACCCAGTACTTC. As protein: CASSSQRGETQYF.

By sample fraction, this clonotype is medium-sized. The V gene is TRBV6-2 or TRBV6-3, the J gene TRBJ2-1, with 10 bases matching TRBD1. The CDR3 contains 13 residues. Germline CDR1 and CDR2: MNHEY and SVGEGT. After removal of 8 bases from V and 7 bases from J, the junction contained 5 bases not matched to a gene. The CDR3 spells CASLRTGGNEQFF. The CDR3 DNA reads TGTGCCAGCTTGCGGACAGGGGGGAATGAGCAGTTCTTC.

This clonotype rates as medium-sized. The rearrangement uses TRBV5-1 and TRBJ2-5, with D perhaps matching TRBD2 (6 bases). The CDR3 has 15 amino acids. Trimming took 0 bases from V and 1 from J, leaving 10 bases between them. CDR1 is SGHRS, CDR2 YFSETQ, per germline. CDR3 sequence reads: CASSLGAGPQETQYF. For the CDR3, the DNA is TGCGCCAGCAGCTTGGGGGCGGGACCCCAAGAGACCCAGTACTTC.

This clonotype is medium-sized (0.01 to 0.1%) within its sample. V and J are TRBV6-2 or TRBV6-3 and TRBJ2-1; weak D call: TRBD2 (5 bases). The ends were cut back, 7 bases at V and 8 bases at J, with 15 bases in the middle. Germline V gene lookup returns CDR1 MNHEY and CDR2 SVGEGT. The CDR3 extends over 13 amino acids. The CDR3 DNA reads TGTGCCAGCAAACCGAATGAGGGCGATGAGCAGTTCTTC. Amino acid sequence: CASKPNEGDEQFF.

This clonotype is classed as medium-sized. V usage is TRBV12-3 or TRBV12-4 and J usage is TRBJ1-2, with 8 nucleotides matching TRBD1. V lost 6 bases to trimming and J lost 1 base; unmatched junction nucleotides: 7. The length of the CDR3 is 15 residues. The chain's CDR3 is CASRPGQDFNYGYTF. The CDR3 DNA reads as TGTGCCAGCAGGCCGGGACAGGACTTTAACTATGGCTACACCTTC.

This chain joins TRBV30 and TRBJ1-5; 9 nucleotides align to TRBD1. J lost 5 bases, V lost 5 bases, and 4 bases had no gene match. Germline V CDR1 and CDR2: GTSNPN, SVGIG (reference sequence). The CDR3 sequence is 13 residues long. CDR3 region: CAWGTGRDQPQHF. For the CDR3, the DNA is TGTGCCTGGGGGACAGGGAGAGATCAGCCCCAGCATTTT. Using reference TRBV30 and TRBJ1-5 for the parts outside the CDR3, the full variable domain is SQTIHQWPATLVQPVGSPLSLECTVEGTSNPNLYWYRQAAGRGLQLLFYSVGIGQISSEVPQNLSASRPQDRQFILSSKKLLLSDSGFYLCAWGTGRDQPQHFGDGTRLSIL.

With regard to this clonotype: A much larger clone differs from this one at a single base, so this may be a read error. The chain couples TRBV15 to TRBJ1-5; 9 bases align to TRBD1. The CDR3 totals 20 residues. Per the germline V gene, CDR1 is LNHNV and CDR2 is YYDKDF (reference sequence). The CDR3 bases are TGTGCCGCCAGCAGTGCCGGTTTTGAGGGACAGGGCACTAGCAATCAGCCCCAGCATTTT. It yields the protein CAASSAGFEGQGTSNQPQHF. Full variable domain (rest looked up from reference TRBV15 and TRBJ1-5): DAMVIQNPRYQVTQFGKPVTLSCSQTLNHNVMYWYQQKSSQAPKLLFHYYDKDFNNEADTPDNFQSRRPNTSFCFLDIRSPGLGDTAMYLCAASSAGFEGQGTSNQPQHFGDGTRLSIL.

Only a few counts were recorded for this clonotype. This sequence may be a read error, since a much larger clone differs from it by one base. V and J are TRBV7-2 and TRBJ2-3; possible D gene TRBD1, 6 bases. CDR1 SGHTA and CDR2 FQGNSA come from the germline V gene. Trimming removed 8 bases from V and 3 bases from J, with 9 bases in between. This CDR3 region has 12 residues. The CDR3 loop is CASGQGTDTQYF. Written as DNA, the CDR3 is TGTGCCAGCGGCCAGGGGACAGATACGCAGTATTTT.

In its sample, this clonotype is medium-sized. The CDR3 protein is CATSDTGFGEQYF. CDR3 sequence (DNA): TGTGCCACCAGTGATACAGGGTTCGGCGAGCAGTACTTC. V is TRBV24-1 and J is TRBJ2-7; weak D call: TRBD1 (6 bases). Germline-derived CDR1 and CDR2 are KGHDR and SFDVKD. V was clipped by 3 bases and J by 6 bases, with 11 bases between them. This CDR3 comprises 13 residues.